A selection of T cell receptor beta chains follows, all from one sample in a study of blood T cells in healthy people across ages. Using its own MiXCR run on the 5' RACE reads, TCRdb lists one record per CDR3 protein. The sample shows some 800,000 distinct CDR3 sequences, 40% to 50% of them seen only once. Source material: blood. The receptors were gathered from a man between 60 and 70 years old in good health. Each CDR3 is given with its conserved first and last residue. D genes are given only for firm matches. Expanded clones get a size class; other rows say once, few or many, or leave the size out.

NA,NA,TRBV7-2,TRBJ2-4,CASSPRDTAKNIQYF,TGTGCCAGCAGCCCTCGGGACACAGCCAAAAACATTCAGTACTTC
few,NA,TRBV7-9,TRBJ1-6,CASSNMKNSPLHF,TGTGCCAGCAGTAACATGAAAAATTCACCCCTCCACTTT
NA,TRBD1,TRBV20-1,TRBJ1-5,CSASGQGGLDQPQHF,TGCAGTGCTAGTGGACAGGGGGGGTTGGATCAGCCCCAGCATTTT
few,TRBD1,TRBV7-8,TRBJ1-2,CASSLGQGRGGYTF,TGTGCCAGCAGCTTAGGACAGGGACGCGGTGGCTACACCTTC
NA,NA,TRBV24-1,TRBJ1-2,CATSDARSRSGYTF,TGTGCCACCAGTGATGCTCGGAGTCGATCGGGCTACACCTTC
NA,TRBD2,TRBV11-3,TRBJ2-7,CASSLELAAYEQYF,TGTGCCAGCAGCTTGGAACTAGCGGCCTACGAGCAGTACTTC
many,NA,TRBV4-1,TRBJ1-6,CASSQDRGRDPTYSPLHF,TGCGCCAGCAGCCAAGATAGGGGCCGGGACCCCACTTATTCACCCCTCCACTTT
NA,NA,TRBV7-3,TRBJ2-4,CASSLEGGDGIQYF,TGTGCCAGCAGCTTAGAGGGTGGTGATGGCATTCAGTACTTC
few,NA,TRBV15,TRBJ1-2,CATSRPGGANYGYTF,TGTGCCACCAGCAGACCGGGGGGCGCGAACTATGGCTACACCTTC
NA,TRBD1,TRBV10-3,TRBJ2-5,CAISEGTGNQETQYF,TGTGCCATCAGTGAAGGGACAGGGAACCAAGAGACCCAGTACTTC
NA,NA,TRBV14,TRBJ1-1,CASSPRGAGSDTEAFF,TGTGCCAGCAGCCCAAGGGGAGCAGGGAGTGACACTGAAGCTTTCTTT
NA,NA,TRBV9,TRBJ2-4,CASSLQGEANIQYF,TGTGCCAGCAGCCTACAGGGTGAGGCAAACATTCAGTACTTC
NA,NA,TRBV7-9,TRBJ1-2,CASSSSQGLGYTF,TGTGCCAGCAGCTCTTCACAGGGTTTGGGCTACACCTTC
few,NA,TRBV6-2/TRBV6-3,TRBJ2-7,CASSAAMGGPYEQYF,TGTGCCAGCAGCGCCGCAATGGGGGGCCCCTACGAGCAGTACTTC
NA,NA,TRBV5-5,TRBJ2-7,CASSLGVRQDYEQYF,TGTGCCAGCAGCTTGGGGGTCCGACAGGACTACGAGCAGTACTTC
few,NA,TRBV11-1,TRBJ2-6,CASSSMVVSSGANVLTF,TGTGCCAGCAGCTCCATGGTAGTGAGCTCTGGGGCCAACGTCCTGACTTTC